The 14 T cell receptor beta chains listed next were all sequenced from one sample in a study of beta chain features in type 1 diabetes. Their specific antigens are unknown. Study-wide findings and caveats: Type 1 diabetes patients had TCRB CDR3s that were shorter (moderately but significantly so) in all four CD4+ subsets.

cDNA synthesis used the whole RNA isolate, giving expressed TCRB sequences. This table comes from immunoSEQ multiplex PCR, and its TCRdb copy is limited to in-frame clones, with some not included. The repertoire includes 300,000 to 450,000 clones, around an eighth of them detected once, and 0.0095% to 0.012% sits in the top ten. The sample was naive CD4+ T cells from blood. The receptors were sampled from a woman aged 18-30 years with type 1 diabetes.

This clone was picked up a small number of times. V and J are TRBV29-1 and TRBJ2-6, with TRBD1 as a possible D gene (5 bases). This CDR3 region has 14 residues. Germline CDR1 and CDR2: SQVTM and ANQGSEA. Trimming removed 6 bases at V and 4 bases at J, with 13 bases between. This CDR3 reads CSVGQGPGANVLTF. Written as DNA, the CDR3 is TGCAGCGTCGGCCAGGGTCCCGGGGCCAACGTCCTGACTTTC.

This clone was recorded a few times. This chain uses TRBV5-1 with TRBJ2-7; perhaps TRBD2 as D (6 bases). The CDR3 spans 13 residues. V was clipped by 4 bases and J by 6 bases, with 14 bases between them. Germline CDR1 is SGHRS and CDR2 is YFSETQ. CDR3 sequence (DNA): TGCGCCAGCAGCAATAGCGGACTGGGCGAGCAGTACTTC. It translates to CASSNSGLGEQYF.

This clone was observed at least ten times. The chain links TRBV9 to TRBJ1-6; D is possibly TRBD1 (5 bases). The length of the CDR3 is 12 residues. V gave up 7 bases and J gave up 14 bases, with 16 bases separating them. Germline assignment: CDR1 SGDLS and CDR2 YYNGEE. This CDR3 is CASARERSSLHF. CDR3 bases: TGTGCCAGCGCCAGGGAACGGTCATCCCTCCACTTT.

V is TRBV7-2 and J is TRBJ2-6; 7 nucleotides match TRBD1. There are 15 residues in the CDR3. Trimming cost V 3 bases and J 2 bases; bases outside gene matches: 1. Germline V gives CDR1 SGHTA, CDR2 FQGNSA. The DNA of the CDR3 is TGTGCCAGCAGCTTCGACAGGGCTGGGGCCAACGTCCTGACTTTC. Its translation: CASSFDRAGANVLTF. Variable domain in full (rest from reference TRBV7-2 and TRBJ2-6): GAGVSQSPSNKVTEKGKDVELRCDPISGHTALYWYRQSLGQGLEFLIYFQGNSAPDKSGLPSDRFSAERTGGSVSTLTIQRTQQEDSAVYLCASSFDRAGANVLTFGAGSRLTVL.

This clone occurred a few times. CDR3 DNA sequence: TGTGCCAGCAGCGGGGAGGGTGCGGGACAGGGAGCTTTCTTT. Translated, it gives CASSGEGAGQGAFF. The rearrangement links TRBV7-2 to TRBJ1-1; 9 nucleotides line up with TRBD1. The germline gives CDR1 SGHTA, CDR2 FQGNSA. J lost 10 bases, V lost 5 bases, and 11 bases had no gene match. The CDR3 covers 14 residues.

This clone has a handful of counts. The chain links TRBV6-6 to TRBJ2-1, with TRBD2 matching over 8 bases. V lost 6 bases and J lost 8; bases outside the gene matches: 15. Germline V gene lookup returns CDR1 MNHNY and CDR2 SVGAGI (reference sequence). This CDR3 comprises 16 residues. For the CDR3, the DNA is TGTGCCAGCAGCCCCACTTTCGGGAGGGCCATCGATGAGCAGTTCTTC. Encoded protein: CASSPTFGRAIDEQFF.

This clone was observed a single time. This chain joins TRBV7-3 and TRBJ2-7; TRBD1 aligns across 7 bases. V shed 5 bases, J shed 0 bases, and the junction held 4 bases outside the gene matches. The CDR3 spans 14 residues. Per the germline V gene, CDR1 is SGHTA and CDR2 is FQGTGA. DNA of the CDR3: TGTGCCAGCAGCCCAACAGGGGCCTCCTACGAGCAGTACTTC. The encoded protein is CASSPTGASYEQYF.

This clone was counted only a few times. J is TRBJ1-2 and V is TRBV27; D perhaps matches TRBD1 (6 bases). This CDR3 contains 13 residues. V lost 6 bases to trimming and J lost 4 bases, with 12 bases between them. From germline, CDR1 is MNHEY and CDR2 SMNVEV (reference sequence). The CDR3 reads CASRQGRSYGYTF. The CDR3 DNA sequence: TGTGCCAGCAGACAGGGAAGGAGCTATGGCTACACCTTC.

The V and J genes are TRBV27 and TRBJ1-5, with D possibly matching TRBD1 (5 bases). The V gene's germline CDR1 is MNHEY and CDR2 SMNVEV (reference sequence). V shed 3 bases and J shed 6 bases, with 12 bases lying between them. This CDR3 is 14 amino acids long. The CDR3 DNA reads as TGTGCCAGCAGTTTCAGGGTTGGTGCTCAGCCCCAGCATTTT. Its translation is CASSFRVGAQPQHF.

This clone showed up just a few times. The chain uses TRBV7-9 and TRBJ1-4, with 7 bases lining up with TRBD1. Trimming at V came to 5 bases and at J to 8 bases, leaving 11 bases not matched to a gene. The CDR3 totals 15 residues. In germline, CDR1 is SEHNR, CDR2 FQNEAQ (reference sequence). CDR3 bases: TGTGCCAGCAGCCTAGGGACAGCGCGCCCCGAAAAACTGTTTTTT. Translation: CASSLGTARPEKLFF.

This clone was recorded a few times. The chain links TRBV15 to TRBJ2-1, with 7 bases fitting TRBD1. This CDR3 is built from 13 residues. Germline V CDR1 and CDR2: LNHNV, YYDKDF (reference sequence). V trimming: 8 bases; J trimming: 7 bases; junction bases outside the gene matches: 8. The CDR3 DNA sequence: TGTGCCACCCTACAGGGGTCAGGGAATGAGCAGTTCTTC. It yields the protein CATLQGSGNEQFF.

This clone was seen a handful of times. The chain combines TRBV5-1 with TRBJ2-7, with 8 nucleotides matching TRBD1. CDR3 length: 14 residues. Trimming cost V 0 bases and J 3 bases; bases outside gene matches: 2. CDR1 is SGHRS, CDR2 YFSETQ, per germline. CDR3 bases: TGCGCCAGCAGCTTGGGGACAGGGATCTACGAGCAGTACTTC. It codes for CASSLGTGIYEQYF.

The chain employs TRBV7-9 and TRBJ2-5; TRBD1 matches at 9 bases. The J segment lost 5 bases and the V segment lost 6 bases, leaving 10 bases of the junction unmatched. CDR1 and CDR2 (germline): SEHNR, FQNEAQ (reference sequence). The CDR3 has 15 residues. CDR3 amino acids: CASSHRDRALETQYF. The CDR3 DNA follows: TGTGCCAGCAGTCACCGGGACAGGGCATTGGAGACCCAGTACTTC.

V usage is TRBV10-3 and J usage is TRBJ1-6; the match to TRBD1 covers 9 bases. Unmatched junction bases numbered 4, after V lost 6 bases and J lost 7 bases. This CDR3 has 14 amino acids. Germline CDR1 is ENHRY and CDR2 is SYGVKD. The CDR3 sequence is CAIRGTGQNSPLHF. The CDR3 DNA is TGTGCCATCAGGGGGACAGGGCAGAATTCACCCCTCCACTTT.